This entry lists 2 T cell receptor beta chains sequenced from one sample in a study of CD8 T cells in ankylosing spondylitis. Each CDR3 protein is one row after TCRdb ran MiXCR on the 5' RACE reads. In the table there are 450,000 to 550,000 distinct CDR3 sequences, about 5.2% of which are singletons. Study results and limitations: About 8 highly homologous variants made up a TCR beta motif, and this motif appeared characteristic of ankylosing spondylitis blood.

Their antigen targets remain unknown. Sequencing was carried out using blood, either unsorted or a sorted T cell fraction (not recorded which). These TCRs come from a male donor with ankylosing spondylitis.

V gene TRBV20-1 combines with J gene TRBJ2-2; D unclear. The CDR3 runs to 11 residues. CDR1 DFQATT and CDR2 SNEGSKA come from the germline V gene (reference sequence). With 4 bases removed from V and 6 bases from J, the gap between germline ends came to 6 bases. CDR3 in DNA: TGCAGTGCTATTGTCCCCGGGGAGCTGTTTTTT. Its protein is CSAIVPGELFF.

This clonotype was found many times. The rearrangement uses TRBV20-1 and TRBJ1-5; perhaps TRBD1 as D (6 bases). Germline V gene lookup returns CDR1 DFQATT and CDR2 SNEGSKA (reference sequence). V shed 5 bases and J shed 3 bases, with 14 bases lying between them. The CDR3 runs to 14 residues. CDR3 region: CSAYRVGPNQPQHF. The DNA for the CDR3 is TGCAGTGCTTACAGGGTTGGGCCCAATCAGCCCCAGCATTTT.